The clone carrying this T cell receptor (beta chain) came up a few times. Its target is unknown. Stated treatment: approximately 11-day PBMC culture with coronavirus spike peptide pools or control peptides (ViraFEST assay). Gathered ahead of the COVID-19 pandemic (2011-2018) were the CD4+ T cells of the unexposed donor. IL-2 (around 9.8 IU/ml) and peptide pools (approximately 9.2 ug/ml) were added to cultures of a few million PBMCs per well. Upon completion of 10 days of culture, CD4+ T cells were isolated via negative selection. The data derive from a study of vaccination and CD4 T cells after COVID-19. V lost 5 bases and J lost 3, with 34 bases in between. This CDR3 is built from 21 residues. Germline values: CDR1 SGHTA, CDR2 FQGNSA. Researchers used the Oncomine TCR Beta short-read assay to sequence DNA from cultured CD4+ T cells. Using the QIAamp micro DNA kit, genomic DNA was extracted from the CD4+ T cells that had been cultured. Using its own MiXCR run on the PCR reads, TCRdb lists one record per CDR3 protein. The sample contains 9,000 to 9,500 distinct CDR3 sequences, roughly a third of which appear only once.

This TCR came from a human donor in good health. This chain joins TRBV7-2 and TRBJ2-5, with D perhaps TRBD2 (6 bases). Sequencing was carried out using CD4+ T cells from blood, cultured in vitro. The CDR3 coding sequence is TGTGCCAGCAGCCGCAAAGGCCTCAAAGACCCTAAAAGGGAGGCCGAAGAGACCCAGTACTTC. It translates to CASSRKGLKDPKREAEETQYF.